These 11 T cell receptor beta chains share one sample of origin, sequenced in a study of early T cells in non-severe SARS-CoV-2 infection. TCRdb reprocessed the 5' RACE reads with MiXCR, giving one entry per CDR3 protein. The sample includes some 35,000 distinct CDR3 sequences, under 8% of them seen just once. The sample was whole blood, taken at baseline. All receptors derive from an adult who was a healthcare worker with PCR-confirmed SARS-CoV-2 infection or an uninfected control (not recorded which).

This clonotype was detected a few times. This chain uses TRBV28 with TRBJ2-7; D may correspond to TRBD1 or TRBD2 (5 bases each). The germline gives CDR1 MDHEN, CDR2 SYDVKM. The CDR3 loop spans 14 amino acids. V was shortened by 6 bases and J by 2 bases, with 14 bases between the two germline ends. CDR3 coding DNA: TGTGCCAGCAGCTATGGGACCGTACCCTACGAGCAGTACTTC. It codes for CASSYGTVPYEQYF. The full variable domain, in which reference TRBV28 and TRBJ2-7 provide the parts outside the CDR3, is DVKVTQSSRYLVKRTGEKVFLECVQDMDHENMFWYRQDPGLGLRLIYFSYDVKMKEKGDIPEGYSVSREKKERFSLILESASTNQTSMYLCASSYGTVPYEQYFGPGTRLTVT.

This clonotype was counted at least ten times. The CDR3: CAISESGAQHF. CDR3 sequence (DNA): TGTGCCATCAGTGAGTCGGGGGCCCAGCATTTT. The chain recombines TRBV10-3 with TRBJ1-5; TRBD1 might be the D (5 bases). CDR3 length equals 11 residues. V gave up 0 bases and J gave up 11 bases, with 5 bases separating them. In germline, CDR1 is ENHRY, CDR2 SYGVKD.

This clonotype was detected ten times or more. The J gene is TRBJ2-5, the V gene TRBV7-2; a weak D match, TRBD1 (6 bases). Germline V gene lookup returns CDR1 SGHTA and CDR2 FQGNSA. With 1 base removed from V and 0 bases from J, the gap between germline ends came to 9 bases. The CDR3 covers 15 residues. The CDR3 coding sequence is TGTGCCAGCAGCTTAGGGGGGCACAACCAAGAGACCCAGTACTTC. Protein product: CASSLGGHNQETQYF.

The chain carries TRBV19 and TRBJ1-4; tentatively, D is TRBD1 (5 bases). Germline CDR1 and CDR2: LNHDA and SQIVND (reference sequence). V lost 3 bases and J lost 8, with 19 bases in between. The CDR3 contains 16 residues. The CDR3 is CASSIGQGERNEKLFF. The CDR3 DNA reads TGTGCCAGTAGTATCGGTCAAGGGGAGAGAAACGAAAAACTGTTTTTT.

Many counts were recorded for this clonotype. The chain joins TRBV12-3 or TRBV12-4 to TRBJ1-1; no definite D call. The CDR3 consists of 14 residues. Trimming shortened V by 5 bases and J by 0 bases, and 10 bases separated the two germline ends. The CDR3 DNA is TGTGCCAGCAGTCCACGGACGGTGAACACTGAAGCTTTCTTT. Translation: CASSPRTVNTEAFF.

This clonotype was detected many times. The rearrangement uses TRBV7-2 and TRBJ1-1; D might be TRBD1 (6 bases). Germline CDR1 SGHTA, CDR2 FQGNSA. The CDR3 covers 15 residues. V was cut by 4 bases and J by 0 bases, with 12 bases left in between. CDR3 in amino acids: CASSSGQLLNTEAFF. In nucleotides, the CDR3 is TGTGCCAGCAGCTCAGGACAGCTATTGAACACTGAAGCTTTCTTT.

The chain employs TRBV28 and TRBJ2-7; D may be TRBD1 (6 bases). The V end was cut by 5 bases, the J end by 5 bases, with 16 bases between. CDR1 and CDR2 from the germline V gene are MDHEN and SYDVKM. The CDR3 covers 14 residues. CDR3 sequence: CASSTQGTVHEQYF. The CDR3 nucleotides are TGTGCCAGCAGTACCCAGGGGACGGTTCACGAGCAGTACTTC.

This clonotype came up a few times. The rearrangement links TRBV20-1 to TRBJ2-1; 7 bases match TRBD1. CDR1 is DFQATT, CDR2 SNEGSKA, per germline (reference sequence). This CDR3 has 14 amino acids. V was clipped by 5 bases and J by 4 bases; unmatched bases: 8. CDR3 bases: TGCAGTGCTCGGCCGGGACAGAAGTACAATGAGCAGTTCTTC. Translating gives CSARPGQKYNEQFF.

This clonotype was counted many times. The J gene is TRBJ2-5, the V gene TRBV7-3; D is perhaps TRBD1 or TRBD2 (5 bases each). The germline V gene encodes CDR1 SGHTA and CDR2 FQGTGA. The CDR3 is 15 residues long. V lost 3 bases, J lost 4 bases, and 15 bases lay in between. The CDR3 DNA is TGTGCCAGCAGCTTCGGTGGAGGCCAGGGAGAGACCCAGTACTTC. It translates to CASSFGGGQGETQYF.

The chain has TRBV28 and TRBJ1-1, with D hard to call. The germline CDR1 and CDR2 sequences are MDHEN and SYDVKM. Trimming removed 2 bases from V and 0 bases from J, with 13 bases in between. CDR3 size: 16 residues. The CDR3, as DNA: TGTGCCAGCAGTTTAACCCGCCCAGATCTGAACACTGAAGCTTTCTTT. Its translation: CASSLTRPDLNTEAFF.

The chain carries TRBV19 and TRBJ1-5, with D uncertain. There are 11 residues in the CDR3. The V end lost 11 bases, the J end lost 2 bases, and 7 bases lay between the germline ends. Germline CDR1 reads LNHDA; CDR2 reads SQIVND (reference sequence). CDR3 in amino acids: CALRGNQPQHF. CDR3 coding DNA: TGTGCCCTAAGGGGCAATCAGCCCCAGCATTTT. The full variable domain, with the rest looked up from reference TRBV19 and TRBJ1-5, is DGGITQSPKYLFRKEGQNVTLSCEQNLNHDAMYWYRQDPGQGLRLIYYSQIVNDFQKGDIAEGYSVSREKKESFPLTVTSAQKNPTAFYLCALRGNQPQHFGDGTRLSIL.